This T cell receptor beta chain was found in a study of T-cell reconstitution after alpha-beta-depleted transplantation in children. Unique molecular identifiers were incorporated when the TCRbeta library was constructed. One entry per CDR3 protein, called by TCRdb with MiXCR from the PCR reads. Seen here are around 400,000 distinct CDR3 sequences, about a tenth observed once, and the top ten hold 4.5% to 6%. The CDR3 consists of 12 residues. The germline V gene encodes CDR1 SGHRS and CDR2 YFSETQ. The germline V and J ends were trimmed by 4 bases and 2 bases, with 6 bases remaining between them. The source is a human donor who donated a stem cell graft to a child with acute myeloid leukemia. The chain combines TRBV5-1 with TRBJ2-5; unclear D gene. The source material was PBMCs from the stem cell graft donor, sampled from the stem cell graft. CDR3: CASSGNQETQYF. Written as DNA, the CDR3 is TGCGCCAGCAGCGGGAATCAAGAGACCCAGTACTTC.